Sequencing of this T cell receptor beta chain was carried out in a study of cytomegalovirus exposure and HLA in healthy donors (dated by TCRdb to between 2016 and 2019). About the investigation overall: An earlier analysis of some 600 of the donors reported over 250 Gb of sequence data and 95 million to 130 million unique TCR beta sequences obtained from around 190 million T cells. Approximately 300 gigabases of sequencing data and 91 million or so unique TCR sequences made up an early release that covered under 750 HLA-typed donors. Among the roughly 400 genotyped donors, approximately 81% belonged to the genetic ancestry cluster associated with self-reported Caucasian donors. The aim of the study was to test whether cataloging public T cell receptors could identify signatures of past pathogen exposure. The T cell repertoires of 666 subjects were profiled by immunosequencing and related to cytomegalovirus serostatus. A separate validation cohort of 100 to 150 different subjects was used in addition to the 666-subject first cohort. The study combined high-throughput TCR immunosequencing, statistical association of individual TCRs with disease status, and machine learning to predict cytomegalovirus infection status. A later analysis re-examined previously published TCR beta repertoires from just over 650 donors and added high-resolution HLA genotyping to investigate patterns of TCR occurrence. In the later analysis, no new phenotypic data were used to find candidate immune exposures; instead, reliance was placed on TCR beta sequences and their occurrence across donors. To decide whether each TCR beta V gene segment behaved as functional or pseudogenic, an earlier analysis of some 570 of the donors relied on high-throughput TCR beta sequencing. Donor age, sex, ethnicity and CMV serostatus were compiled together with the repertoire data. In a later genetic analysis, genome-wide SNP genotypes for about three fifths of the roughly 670 donors were used, and that subset was treated as a discovery cohort. Every repertoire in the discovery cohort had been generated on one and the same sequencing platform. HLA typing included class I and class II loci at four-digit resolution. The number of donors typed differed by locus, with roughly 620-630 for A, B, C, DRB1 and DQB1, more than 500 for DQA1, 600 to 610 for DPA1, and over 400 for DPB1. A handful of DR-DQ haplotypes were handled as single units for association and clustering because linkage in the cohort was strong. Among roughly 400 genotyped donors of the cohort, an average of approximately 230,000 unique TCR beta nucleotide sequences were sequenced per donor, approximately 20% of them non-productive.

Library generation was performed with the immunoSEQ multiplex PCR assay. The multiplex PCR relied on a mix of 60 forward primers for TCR Vbeta segments and 13 reverse primers for TCR Jbeta segments. The CDR3 region of rearranged TCR beta genes was amplified from genomic DNA by a multiplex PCR assay. The amplified TCR beta libraries were sequenced on the Illumina HiSeq System as 87-base-pair reads. The authors' pipeline ran thus. In a later analysis, roughly 80 million unique TCR beta chains were counted across the 690 or so repertoires, and around 10 million of these chains were shared by at least two donors. Raw reads were error-corrected and collapsed into unique sequences by a nearest-neighbor algorithm in which closely related sequences were merged to remove PCR and sequencing errors. To assign V, D and J gene segments, CDR3 sequences were aligned to IMGT reference sequences. For a sequence to be retained, a match of at least six nucleotides was required to both a V gene segment and a J gene segment. A rearrangement was called productive if the CDR3 had no stop codons and remained in frame with V and J, and every other rearrangement was called non-productive. Following IMGT convention, CDR3 was defined as the stretch from the second conserved V-encoded cysteine to the conserved J-encoded phenylalanine. The earlier analysis of about 610 of the donors excluded any sequence lacking an unambiguous match to a single V gene segment. An earlier analysis of 587 of the donors classified V segments as functional when productive rearrangements were above 56.7% and as segregating when the standard deviation between donors was above 5%. A statistical classification framework was built to diagnose cytomegalovirus status from the catalog of TCR beta chain sequences. In a later analysis, TCR nucleotide sequences were compared against IMGT/GENE-DB human TR gene sequences so that V and J genes could be assigned. Using the TCRdist pipeline, a later analysis assigned CDR3 sequences along with most-parsimonious VDJ recombination scenarios. In a later analysis, each TCR beta chain was defined by its CDR3 amino acid sequence together with its V-gene family, and reads without a unique V-gene family were excluded. In a later analysis, nearly 600 highly shared, low-generation-probability nucleotide sequences were removed to address suspected cross-contamination and a sequencing artifact. A later analysis calculated a clonal expansion index for each public chain from normalized within-repertoire ranks of inferred template counts. Generation probabilities in a later analysis came from a VDJ recombination model fitted to out-of-frame rearrangements, and those results were checked against IGoR. In a later analysis, hypergeometric tests were used to score TCR-TCR, TCR-HLA and TCR-CMV co-occurrence, with a repertoire-size bias correction applied to TCR pairs. False discovery rates were estimated in a later analysis by permuting HLA or CMV assignments 20 times. In a later analysis, co-occurring TCRs were grouped using DBSCAN, and TCRdist sequence similarity was added for clustering within HLA-allele-positive subsets. Repertoires with fewer than 30,000 or more than 120,000 public chains, plus five repertoires with anomalous nucleotide sharing, were excluded from co-occurrence clustering. Here the immuneACCESS table is served through TCRdb, limited to in-frame sequences with V and J called. Missing clones are a known gap in these copies; in checked studies unresolved V genes cover under half, and the rest lacks a known reason. That table furnishes V, J and clone size, whereas the DNA furnished D and trimming. Here the sample has approximately 79,000 clones; 78% occur a single time. The ten biggest clones cover about 5.5% of the sample.

Via the germline V gene (reference sequence), CDR1 is SGHNT and CDR2 YYREEE. V is reduced by 1 base and J by 2 bases, leaving a spacing of 12 bases between them. Counted from cysteine to phenylalanine, this CDR3 has 15 amino acids. Here the CDR3 DNA is all that survives: 45 bases in frame from base 1. What the study reported, not specific to this receptor: A further reported finding was that TCR beta sequences accurately predicted the HLA-A and HLA-B alleles for most subjects in the first cohort. According to a later analysis, most CMV-associated TCR beta chains appeared to be HLA-restricted, and the HLA associations seemed to be driven largely by CMV exposure. Seventeen rarely observed V segments, including chromosome 9 orphons, were excluded from the earlier analysis of some 590 of the donors because counts were too low. Specific HLA alleles were associated with some 15,000 TCR beta sequences at a false discovery rate of 0.05 in a later analysis. In an earlier analysis of roughly 560 of the donors, most TCR beta V segments were observed in productive rearrangements about 87% or about 30% of the time, broadly matching IMGT annotations. An association between a missense DCLRE1C variant and V-gene and J-gene trimming of TCR beta chains was found in a later genetic analysis and replicated in an independent cohort. The classifier was reported to diagnose cytomegalovirus status with high specificity and sensitivity in both the original and validation cohorts. Some IMGT-functional V segments, including TRBV6-2 and TRBV6-3, could not be told apart with the 87-base-pair reads, so those segments were excluded. Sequencing depth was assumed to be roughly uniform across donors in the presence/absence analyses, though that assumption may not hold. Linkage disequilibrium might explain the correlated functional status among segregating V segments, but an unknown experimental factor could not be ruled out. A few of the identified cytomegalovirus-associated TCR beta chains were confirmed in vitro to be specific for cytomegalovirus antigens. In a later analysis, the rate of TCR association differed among HLA loci, with DRB1 alleles having the most associated TCRs and HLA-C alleles having the fewest. When HLA alleles, especially DR and DQ, strongly co-occurred, TCR associations were difficult to assign to individual alleles. According to the authors, the approach could potentially be generalized to other disease states and immunological phenotypes. Compared with the 666-donor mean, donors in an Asian-associated ancestry cluster had fewer N-insertions in productive TCRs, according to a later genetic analysis. Because HLA typing was unavailable for some donors at each locus, only the typed subset was used in association tests. Only TCR beta chains were sequenced in this cohort, and the absence of alpha or paired-chain data limited detectable features. The only immune exposure information available for the cohort was CMV serostatus. A later analysis reported that several top co-occurrence clusters appeared linked to parvovirus B19, influenza, CMV and Epstein-Barr virus. Most TCR sequences were observed very rarely across donors, whereas some public TCRs were present in many individuals. In a later analysis, HLA-associated TCR beta chains were found to be more clonally expanded and to have lower generation probabilities than equally common non-associated chains. The study listed 150 to 200 TCR beta chains as associated with cytomegalovirus. The sequencing pipeline was judged likely to have produced a cluster of highly shared sequence variants as a technical artifact.

The cohort was made up of around 720 healthy bone marrow donors. Cohort members were all nominally healthy when sampled, although unrecorded immune exposures were likely present. The donor was CMV seropositive and belonged to the group of over 250 seropositive cohort members. Each donor provided a peripheral blood sample, and peripheral blood mononuclear cells were used for TCR beta sequencing. Genomic DNA was extracted from the blood cell samples with the Qiagen DNeasy Blood Extraction Kit. Points on this clone: No antigen is known for it. The input lacks base qualities; no much larger clone sits a single base away.

This receptor was obtained from a male donor in good health and CMV-seropositive. The source material was PBMCs. The sequence joins TRBV5-4 to TRBJ1-2; TRBD1 could be the D gene, as 5 bases match. CDR3 protein: CASSLRPGPNYGYTF. The DNA sequence is TGTGCCAGCAGCTTGCGGCCAGGGCCCAACTATGGCTACACCTTC.